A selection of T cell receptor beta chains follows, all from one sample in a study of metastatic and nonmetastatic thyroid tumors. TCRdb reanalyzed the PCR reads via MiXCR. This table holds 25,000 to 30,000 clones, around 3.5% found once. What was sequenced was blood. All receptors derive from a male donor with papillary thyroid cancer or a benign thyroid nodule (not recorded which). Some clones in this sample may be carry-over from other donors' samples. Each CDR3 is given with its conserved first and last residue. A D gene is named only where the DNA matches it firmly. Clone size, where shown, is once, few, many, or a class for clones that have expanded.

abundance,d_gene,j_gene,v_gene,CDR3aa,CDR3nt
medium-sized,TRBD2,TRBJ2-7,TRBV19,CASRKTSGSPSEQYF,TGTGCCAGTAGAAAGACTAGCGGGAGTCCAAGCGAGCAGTACTTC
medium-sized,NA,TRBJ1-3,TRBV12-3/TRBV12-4,CASSFDKRNTIYF,TGTGCCAGCAGTTTTGACAAACGAAACACCATATATTTT
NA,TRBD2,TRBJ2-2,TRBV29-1,CSVKTGLADTGELFF,TGCAGCGTCAAAACGGGACTAGCGGACACCGGGGAGCTGTTTTTT
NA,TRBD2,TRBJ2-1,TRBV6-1,CANGLAGGREQFF,TGTGCCAATGGACTAGCGGGAGGTCGTGAGCAGTTCTTC
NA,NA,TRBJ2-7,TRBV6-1,CASRRGAGYEQYF,TGTGCCAGCAGGAGAGGGGCAGGCTACGAGCAGTACTTC
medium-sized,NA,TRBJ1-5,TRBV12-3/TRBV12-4,CASSYGINQPQHF,TGTGCCAGCAGTTATGGGATAAATCAGCCCCAGCATTTT
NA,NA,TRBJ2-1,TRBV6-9,CSSSVADSSYNEQFF,TGCTCCAGTAGTGTGGCGGACAGCTCCTACAATGAGCAGTTCTTC
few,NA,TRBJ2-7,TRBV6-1,CASSVERSYEQYF,TGTGCCAGCAGCGTCGAGAGATCCTACGAGCAGTACTTC
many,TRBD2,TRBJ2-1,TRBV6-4,CASSDEGGRDSWNEQFF,TGTGCCAGCAGTGACGAGGGCGGGAGGGATTCATGGAATGAGCAGTTCTTC
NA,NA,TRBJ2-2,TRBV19,CASRGVLTVSANTGELFF,TGTGCCAGTAGGGGGGTCCTAACAGTTTCTGCGAACACCGGGGAGCTGTTTTTT
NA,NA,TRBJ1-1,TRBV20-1,CSASSPNTEAFF,TGCAGTGCTAGTTCCCCGAACACTGAAGCTTTCTTT
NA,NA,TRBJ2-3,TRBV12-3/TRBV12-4,CASVPPVTTDTQYF,TGTGCCAGCGTCCCCCCAGTCACCACAGATACGCAGTATTTT
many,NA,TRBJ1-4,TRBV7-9,CASSLGTFNEKLFF,TGTGCCAGCAGCTTAGGGACCTTTAATGAAAAACTGTTTTTT
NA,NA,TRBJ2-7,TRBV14,CASSQDWSPDYEQYF,TGTGCCAGCAGCCAAGATTGGAGTCCGGACTACGAGCAGTACTTC
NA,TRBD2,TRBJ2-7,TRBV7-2,CASSTSWGRAGEQYF,TGTGCCAGCAGCACTTCATGGGGGAGGGCTGGCGAGCAGTACTTC
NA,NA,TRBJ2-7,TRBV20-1,CSASGGTSYSYEQYF,TGCAGTGCTAGCGGCGGGACGTCCTACTCCTACGAGCAGTACTTC
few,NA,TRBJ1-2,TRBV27,CASKVAGAEGYTF,TGTGCCAGCAAAGTGGCAGGGGCAGAGGGCTACACCTTC
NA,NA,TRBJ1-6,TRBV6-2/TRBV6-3,CASRRTSSSPLHF,TGTGCCAGCAGAAGGACAAGTAGCTCACCCCTCCACTTT
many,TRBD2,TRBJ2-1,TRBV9,CASSGTSIYNEQFF,TGTGCCAGCAGTGGGACTAGTATTTACAATGAGCAGTTCTTC
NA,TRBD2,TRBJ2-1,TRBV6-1,CASSRPIRGGTGEQFF,TGTGCCAGCAGCCGCCCCATACGGGGGGGTACTGGTGAGCAGTTCTTC
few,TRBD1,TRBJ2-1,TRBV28,CASSSPSGQGFNEQFF,TGTGCCAGCAGTTCACCCTCGGGACAGGGCTTCAATGAGCAGTTCTTC
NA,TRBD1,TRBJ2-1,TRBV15,CATSRGDSYNEQFF,TGTGCCACCAGCAGGGGGGACAGTTACAATGAGCAGTTCTTC
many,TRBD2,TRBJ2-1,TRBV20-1,CSASLAAYNEQFF,TGCAGTGCTAGCCTAGCGGCCTACAATGAGCAGTTCTTC
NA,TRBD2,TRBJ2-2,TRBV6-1,CASSDGALGLAGVGELFF,TGTGCCAGCAGTGATGGGGCTCTGGGACTAGCGGGAGTCGGGGAGCTGTTTTTT
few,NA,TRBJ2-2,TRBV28,CATQGPNTGELFF,TGTGCCACCCAAGGGCCGAACACCGGGGAGCTGTTTTTT
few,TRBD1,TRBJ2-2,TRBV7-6,CASSIRTGANTGELFF,TGTGCCAGCAGCATCCGGACAGGGGCGAACACCGGGGAGCTGTTTTTT
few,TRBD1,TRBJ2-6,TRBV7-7,CASSPGTGKSGANVLTF,TGTGCTAGCAGCCCTGGGACAGGGAAATCTGGGGCCAACGTCCTGACTTTC
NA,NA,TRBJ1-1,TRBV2,CASSKKVGACTEALF,TGTGCCAGCAGTAAAAAAGTGGGGGCATGTACTGAAGCTCTCTTT
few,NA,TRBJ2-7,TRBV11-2,CASSIPRRVEEQYF,TGTGCCAGCAGCATCCCTAGGCGGGTGGAAGAGCAGTACTTC
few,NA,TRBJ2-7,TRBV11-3,CASSPSRLNYEQYF,TGTGCCAGCAGCCCTTCACGGCTAAACTACGAGCAGTACTTC
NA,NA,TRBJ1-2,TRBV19,CASSRGRTANFYGYTF,TGTGCCAGTAGCCGAGGAAGGACAGCAAACTTCTATGGCTACACCTTC
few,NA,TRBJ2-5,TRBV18,CASSPPSETQYF,TGTGCCAGCTCACCACCGAGCGAGACCCAGTACTTC
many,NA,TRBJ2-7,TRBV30,CAWSVHSLEQYF,TGTGCCTGGAGTGTACACTCTCTCGAGCAGTACTTC
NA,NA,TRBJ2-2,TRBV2,CASSEDRTVGTGELFF,TGTGCCAGCAGTGAAGATCGGACAGTGGGCACCGGGGAGCTGTTTTTT
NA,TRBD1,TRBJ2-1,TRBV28,CASSSQGAWNEQFF,TGTGCCAGCAGCTCCCAGGGGGCTTGGAATGAGCAGTTCTTC
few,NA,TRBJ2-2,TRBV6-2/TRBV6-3,CASSASWSTGELFF,TGTGCCAGCAGTGCTAGCTGGAGCACCGGGGAGCTGTTTTTT